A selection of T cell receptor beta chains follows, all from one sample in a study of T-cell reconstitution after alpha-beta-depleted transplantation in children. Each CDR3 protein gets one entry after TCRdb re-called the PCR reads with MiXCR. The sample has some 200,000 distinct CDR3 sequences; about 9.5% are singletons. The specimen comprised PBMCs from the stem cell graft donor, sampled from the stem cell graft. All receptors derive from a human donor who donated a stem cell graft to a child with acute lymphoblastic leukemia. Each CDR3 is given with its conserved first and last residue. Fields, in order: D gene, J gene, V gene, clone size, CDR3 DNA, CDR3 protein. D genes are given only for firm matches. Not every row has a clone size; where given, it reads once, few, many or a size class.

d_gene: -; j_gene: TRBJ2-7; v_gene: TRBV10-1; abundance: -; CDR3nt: TGCGCCAACCCCCGGGGGAGTACCCAAGTGCCATCTTACGAGCAGTACTTC; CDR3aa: CANPRGSTQVPSYEQYF
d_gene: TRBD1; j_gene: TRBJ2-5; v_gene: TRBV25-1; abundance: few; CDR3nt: TGTGCCAGCAGTGGTGGGACAGCCATTAGAGAGACCCAGTACTTC; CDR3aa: CASSGGTAIRETQYF
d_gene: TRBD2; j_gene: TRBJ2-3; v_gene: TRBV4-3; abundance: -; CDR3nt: TGCGCCAGCAGCCAAGATGGTGGCGGGCGGGGGGGACTAACGCAGTATTTT; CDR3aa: CASSQDGGGRGGLTQYF
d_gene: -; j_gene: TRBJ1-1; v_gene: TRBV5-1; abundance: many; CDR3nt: TGCGCCAGCAGCTTGGAAAGGGACCACACTGAAGCTTTCTTT; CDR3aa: CASSLERDHTEAFF
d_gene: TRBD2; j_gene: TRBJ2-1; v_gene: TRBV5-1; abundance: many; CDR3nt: TGCGCCAGCCGCCCTAGCGGGGGGGCTACCTACAATGAGCAGTTCTTC; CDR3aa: CASRPSGGATYNEQFF
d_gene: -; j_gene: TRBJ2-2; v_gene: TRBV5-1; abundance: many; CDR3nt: TGCGCCAGCAGCTTGGAACCTTCAGGGTCCGGGGAGCTGTTTTTT; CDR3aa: CASSLEPSGSGELFF
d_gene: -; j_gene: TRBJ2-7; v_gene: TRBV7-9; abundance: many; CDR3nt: TGTGCCAGCAGCCCCGACAGCTCCTACGAGCAGTACTTC; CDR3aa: CASSPDSSYEQYF
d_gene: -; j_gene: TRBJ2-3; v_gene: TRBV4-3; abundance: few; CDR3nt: TGCGCCAGCAGCCAAGAAGAGCAAACCACAGATACGCAGTATTTT; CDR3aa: CASSQEEQTTDTQYF
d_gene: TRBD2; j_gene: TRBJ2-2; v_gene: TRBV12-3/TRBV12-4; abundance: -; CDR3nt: TGTGCCAGCAAAATTCCGGGGACTAGCGGGGGGGCCCCCGGGGAGCTGTTTTTT; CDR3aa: CASKIPGTSGGAPGELFF
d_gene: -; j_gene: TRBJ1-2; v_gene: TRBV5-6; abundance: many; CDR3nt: TGTGCCAGCAGCTTAAACTCCCGGTCGGGTGGCTACACCTTC; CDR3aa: CASSLNSRSGGYTF
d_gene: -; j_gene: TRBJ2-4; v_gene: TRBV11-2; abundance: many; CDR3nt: TGTGCCAGCAGAGCAAGTAGTGTTTCTGGAGCCAAAAACATTCAGTACTTC; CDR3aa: CASRASSVSGAKNIQYF
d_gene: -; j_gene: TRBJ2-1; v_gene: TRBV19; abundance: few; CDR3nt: TGTGCCAGTACAGCCCCAGGGGATGAGCAGTTCTTC; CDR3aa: CASTAPGDEQFF
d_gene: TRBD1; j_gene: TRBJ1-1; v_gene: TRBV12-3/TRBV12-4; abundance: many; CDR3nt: TGTGCCAGCGAACCTCGGGACAGGGTTTTTGTTTTCTTT; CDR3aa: CASEPRDRVFVFF
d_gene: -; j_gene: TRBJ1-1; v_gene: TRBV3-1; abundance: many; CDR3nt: TGTGCCAGCAGCCAAGATGGGTGGCACCCTACCTGGAACACTGAAGCTTTCTTT; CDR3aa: CASSQDGWHPTWNTEAFF
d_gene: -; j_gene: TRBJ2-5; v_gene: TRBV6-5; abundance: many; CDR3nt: TGTGCCAGCAGTTACTCAAGAATTGCGGAGACCCAGTACTTC; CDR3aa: CASSYSRIAETQYF
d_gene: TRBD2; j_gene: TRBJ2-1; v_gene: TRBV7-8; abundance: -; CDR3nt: TGTGCCAGCAGCTTAATCGCTAGCGGGGTCAATGAGCAGTTCTTC; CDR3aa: CASSLIASGVNEQFF
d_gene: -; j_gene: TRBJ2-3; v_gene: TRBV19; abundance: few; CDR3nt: TGTGCCAGTAAAGGCTACCAAAGGACAGATACGCAGTATTTT; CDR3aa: CASKGYQRTDTQYF
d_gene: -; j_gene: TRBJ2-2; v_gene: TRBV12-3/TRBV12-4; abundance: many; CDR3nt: TGTGCCAGCAGTTTAGGCTCGGGCAGCAAGAACACCGGGGAGCTGTTTTTT; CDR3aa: CASSLGSGSKNTGELFF
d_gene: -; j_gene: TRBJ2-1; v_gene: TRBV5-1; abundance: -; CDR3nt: TGCGCCAGCAGCTTGGTAGGGCCCACCGGCCATGAGCAGTTCTTC; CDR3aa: CASSLVGPTGHEQFF
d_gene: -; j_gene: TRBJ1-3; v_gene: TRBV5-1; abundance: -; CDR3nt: TGCGCCAGCAGCTTGGTTGCAGGGTTAGGTGGAAACACCATATATTTT; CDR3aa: CASSLVAGLGGNTIYF
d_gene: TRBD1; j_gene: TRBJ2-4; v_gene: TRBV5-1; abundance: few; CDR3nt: TGCGCCAGCAGCTTGGGACAGGGGGGGATTCAGTACTTC; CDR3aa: CASSLGQGGIQYF
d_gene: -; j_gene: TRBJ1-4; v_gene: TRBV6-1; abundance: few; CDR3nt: TGTGCCAGCAGCCCGACCGGGACGGGGAAATCAACTAATGAAAAACTGTTTTTT; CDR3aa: CASSPTGTGKSTNEKLFF
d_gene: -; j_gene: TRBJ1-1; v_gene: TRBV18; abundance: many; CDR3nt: TGTGCCAGCTCACCGCTAAGGGGTACTGAAGCTTTCTTT; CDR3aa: CASSPLRGTEAFF
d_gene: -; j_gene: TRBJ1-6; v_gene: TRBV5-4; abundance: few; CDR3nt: TGTGCCAGCAGCTTGGATACAGGGCCGGCACCCCTCCACTTT; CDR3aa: CASSLDTGPAPLHF
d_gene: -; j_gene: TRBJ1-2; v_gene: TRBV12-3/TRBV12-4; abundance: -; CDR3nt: TGTGCCAGCAGCCCTCCGACAGAATCGGGCGGCTACACCTTC; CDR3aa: CASSPPTESGGYTF
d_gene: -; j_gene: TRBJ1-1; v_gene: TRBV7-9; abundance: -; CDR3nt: TGTGCCAGCAGCTTTACCTCTGGGAACACTGAAGCTTTCTTT; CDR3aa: CASSFTSGNTEAFF
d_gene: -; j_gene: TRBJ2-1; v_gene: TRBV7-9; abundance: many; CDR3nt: TGTGCCAGCAGCTTACCTAGTAGTAATGAGCAGTTCTTC; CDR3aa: CASSLPSSNEQFF
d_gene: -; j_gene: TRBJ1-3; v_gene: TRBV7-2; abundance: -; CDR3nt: TGTGCCAGCAGCTTCAGATCAGGGACAGGAAACACCATATATTTT; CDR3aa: CASSFRSGTGNTIYF
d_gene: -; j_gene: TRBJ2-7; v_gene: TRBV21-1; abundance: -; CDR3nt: TGTGCCAGCAGCAACAGTGGGACAGCCTACGAGCAGTACTTC; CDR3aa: CASSNSGTAYEQYF
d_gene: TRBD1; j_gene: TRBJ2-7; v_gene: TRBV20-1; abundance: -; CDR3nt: TGCAGTGCCACGCCACGGGACAGGGTGGCCTACGAGCAGTACTTC; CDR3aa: CSATPRDRVAYEQYF
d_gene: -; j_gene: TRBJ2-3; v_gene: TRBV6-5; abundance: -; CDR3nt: TGTGCCAGCAGTTTGGGACACCGTAGCACAGATACGCAGTATTTT; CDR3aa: CASSLGHRSTDTQYF
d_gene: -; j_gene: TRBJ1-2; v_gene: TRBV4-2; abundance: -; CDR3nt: TGTGCCAGCAGCCAAACGGCCGACTATGGCTACACCTTC; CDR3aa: CASSQTADYGYTF
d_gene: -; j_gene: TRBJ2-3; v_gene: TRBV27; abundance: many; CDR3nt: TGTGCCAGCAGTTTAAGTGGGGGGGCTGACACAGATACGCAGTATTTT; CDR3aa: CASSLSGGADTDTQYF